Listed here are 2 T cell receptor beta chains from one sample, sequenced in a study of vaccination and CD4 T cells after COVID-19. For these receptors, no antigen is known. The treatment: approximately 9-day PBMC culture with coronavirus spike peptide pools or control peptides (ViraFEST assay). Once obtained from cultured CD4+ T cells, the DNA was sequenced using the Oncomine TCR Beta short-read assay. TCRdb recomputed calls from the PCR reads with MiXCR, one row per CDR3 protein. Of approximately 17,000 distinct CDR3 sequences in the sample, roughly 77% were seen once. The sample was CD4+ T cells from blood, cultured in vitro. The source of these receptors is a human donor who had recovered from COVID-19.

The chain couples TRBV15 to TRBJ2-1; 12 positions match TRBD2. The CDR3 length is 15 residues. Trimming at V came to 1 base and at J to 6 bases, leaving 1 base not matched to a gene. Germline V gene lookup returns CDR1 LNHNV and CDR2 YYDKDF (reference sequence). CDR3 sequence (DNA): TGTGCCACCAGCAGAGCACTAGCGGGAGGCAATGAGCAGTTCTTC. Translation gives CATSRALAGGNEQFF.

The chain recombines TRBV7-9 with TRBJ1-5; tentatively, D is TRBD1 (5 bases). CDR1 and CDR2 (germline): SEHNR, FQNEAQ (reference sequence). The CDR3 has 14 residues. V gave up 3 bases and J gave up 4 bases, with 10 bases separating them. This CDR3 is CASSLGGGNQPQHF. CDR3 in DNA: TGTGCCAGCAGCTTGGGGGGTGGGAATCAGCCCCAGCATTTT.